The clone carrying this T cell receptor beta chain occurred once. Its specificity is not known. Germline CDR1 SGHNT, CDR2 YYREEE (reference sequence). Trimming left V 3 bases short and J 8 bases short, with 15 bases between. The CDR3 loop spans 14 amino acids. This specimen belongs to a study of pediatric ulcerative colitis. Study-wide points: Ulcerative colitis patients shared more blood-rectal clones than controls. Substantially fewer templates came from a couple of patients' blood samples.

Samples were sequenced at Survey level, maximum 500,000 reads. This table comes from immunoSEQ multiplex PCR, and its TCRdb copy is limited to in-frame clones, with some not included. This table holds more than 50,000 clones, over 70% found once. This chain links TRBV5-4 with TRBJ2-4, with a weak D call TRBD1 (7 bases). This clonotype originated in a boy between 10 and 17 years old with moderate ulcerative colitis. The sample consisted of blood. The CDR3 region is CASSSNQGEDIQYF. DNA of the CDR3: TGTGCCAGCAGCTCGAACCAGGGGGAGGACATTCAGTACTTC.